The source of this T cell receptor (beta chain) is a study of shared clonotypes between healthy human individuals. Notes on the study in general: The study sampled only blood, and tissue repertoires likely differ.

Comments on this clone: Its antigen remains unidentified.

The data were produced by immunoSEQ multiplex PCR, yet TCRdb's version contains in-frame clones alone and is incomplete. The sample yields about 700,000 clones, less than 85% seen once. Germline V lookup: CDR1 MNHEY, CDR2 SMNVEV (reference sequence). V lost 5 bases, J lost 0 bases, and 16 bases lay in between. This CDR3 has 16 amino acids. The TCR was taken from a woman aged 25 to 39 in good health. The chain carries TRBV27 and TRBJ1-1, with D uncertain. The sample taken for sequencing was memory CD4+ T cells sorted from blood. Noted subset: CD45RA-negative fraction. CDR3 sequence reads: CASSPRMGLMNTEAFF. CDR3 sequence (DNA): TGTGCCAGCAGTCCCCGGATGGGTCTTATGAACACTGAAGCTTTCTTT.